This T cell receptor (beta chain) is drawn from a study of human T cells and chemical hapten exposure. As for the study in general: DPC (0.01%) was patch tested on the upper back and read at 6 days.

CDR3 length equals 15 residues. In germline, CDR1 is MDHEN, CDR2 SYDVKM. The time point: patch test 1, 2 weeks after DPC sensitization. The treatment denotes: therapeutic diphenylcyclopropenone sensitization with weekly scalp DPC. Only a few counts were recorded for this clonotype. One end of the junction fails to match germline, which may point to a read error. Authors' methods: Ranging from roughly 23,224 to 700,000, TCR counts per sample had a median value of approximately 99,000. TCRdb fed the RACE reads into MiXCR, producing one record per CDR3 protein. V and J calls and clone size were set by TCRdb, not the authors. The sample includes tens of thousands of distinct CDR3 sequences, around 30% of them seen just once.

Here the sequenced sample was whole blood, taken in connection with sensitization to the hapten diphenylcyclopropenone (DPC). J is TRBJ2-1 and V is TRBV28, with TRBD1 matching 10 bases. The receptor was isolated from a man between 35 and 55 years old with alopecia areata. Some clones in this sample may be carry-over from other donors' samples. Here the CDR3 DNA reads TGTGCCAGCAGGGGACAGGGGTTGATTAGCGGTCCTATTAGCTTC. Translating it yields CASRGQGLISGPISF.